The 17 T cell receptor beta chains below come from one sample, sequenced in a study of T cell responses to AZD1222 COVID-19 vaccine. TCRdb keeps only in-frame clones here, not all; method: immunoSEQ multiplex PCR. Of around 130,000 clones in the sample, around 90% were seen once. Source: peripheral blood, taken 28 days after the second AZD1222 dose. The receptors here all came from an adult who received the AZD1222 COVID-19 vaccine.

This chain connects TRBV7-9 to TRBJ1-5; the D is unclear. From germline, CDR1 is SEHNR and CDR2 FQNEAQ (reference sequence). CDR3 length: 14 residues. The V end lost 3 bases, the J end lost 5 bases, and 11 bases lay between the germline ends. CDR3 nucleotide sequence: TGTGCCAGCAGCTTGACGGACTCCCATCAGCCCCAGCATTTT. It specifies CASSLTDSHQPQHF.

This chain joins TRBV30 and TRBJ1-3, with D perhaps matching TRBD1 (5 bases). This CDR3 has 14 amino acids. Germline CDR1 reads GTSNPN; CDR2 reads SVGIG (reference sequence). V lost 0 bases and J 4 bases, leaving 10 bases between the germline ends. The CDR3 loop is CAWSVQGGGNTIYF. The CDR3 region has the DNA TGTGCCTGGAGTGTCCAGGGTGGAGGAAACACCATATATTTT.

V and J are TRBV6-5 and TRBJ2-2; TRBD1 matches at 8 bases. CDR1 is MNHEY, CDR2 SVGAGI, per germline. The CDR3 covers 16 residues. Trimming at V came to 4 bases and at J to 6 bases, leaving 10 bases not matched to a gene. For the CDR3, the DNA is TGTGCCAGCAGTTTCGGACAGGGAACCCCCCCCGGGGAGCTGTTTTTT. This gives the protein CASSFGQGTPPGELFF.

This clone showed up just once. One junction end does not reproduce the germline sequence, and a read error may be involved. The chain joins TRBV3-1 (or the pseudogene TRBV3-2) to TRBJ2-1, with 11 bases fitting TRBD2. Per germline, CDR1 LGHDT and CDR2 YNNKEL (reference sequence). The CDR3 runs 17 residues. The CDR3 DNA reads TGTGCCAGCACCCACCGACGGGCTAGCGGGAGGAACAATGAGCAGCTCTTC. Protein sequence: CASTHRRASGRNNEQLF.

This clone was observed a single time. The CDR3 region is CASRSGGKQSGELFF. CDR3 DNA: TGTGCCAGTAGATCTGGCGGCAAACAGTCCGGGGAGCTGTTTTTT. The chain couples TRBV19 to TRBJ2-2; D not certain. V lost 6 bases and J lost 6, with 17 bases in between. The CDR3 spans 15 residues. Germline V gene data show CDR1 as LNHDA and CDR2 as SQIVND (reference sequence).

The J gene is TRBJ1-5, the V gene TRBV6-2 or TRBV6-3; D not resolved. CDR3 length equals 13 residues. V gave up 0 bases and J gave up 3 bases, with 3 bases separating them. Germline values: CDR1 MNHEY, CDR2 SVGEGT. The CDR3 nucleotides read TGTGCCAGCAGTTACTCGAACAATCAGCCCCAGCATTTT. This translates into CASSYSNNQPQHF.

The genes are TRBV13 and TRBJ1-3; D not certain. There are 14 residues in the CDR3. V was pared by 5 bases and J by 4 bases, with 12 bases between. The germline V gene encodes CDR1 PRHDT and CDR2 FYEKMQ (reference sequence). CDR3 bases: TGTGCCAGCAGCCCGAACGTCGGCGGAAACACCATATATTTT. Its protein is CASSPNVGGNTIYF. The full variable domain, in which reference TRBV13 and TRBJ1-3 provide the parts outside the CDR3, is AAGVIQSPRHLIKEKRETATLKCYPIPRHDTVYWYQQGPGQDPQFLISFYEKMQSDKGSIPDRFSAQQFSDYHSELNMSSLELGDSALYFCASSPNVGGNTIYFGEGSWLTVV.

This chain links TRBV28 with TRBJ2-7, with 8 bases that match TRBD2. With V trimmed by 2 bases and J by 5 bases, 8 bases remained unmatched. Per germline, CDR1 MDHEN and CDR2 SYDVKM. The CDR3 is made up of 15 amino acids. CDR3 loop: CASSLTGLAGHEQYF. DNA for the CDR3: TGTGCCAGCAGTTTAACAGGGCTAGCGGGCCACGAGCAGTACTTC.

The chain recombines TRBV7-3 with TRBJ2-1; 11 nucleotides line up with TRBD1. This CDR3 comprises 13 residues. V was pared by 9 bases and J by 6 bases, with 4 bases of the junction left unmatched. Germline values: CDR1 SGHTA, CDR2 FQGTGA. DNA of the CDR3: TGTGCCAGTGGACAGGGGGCAATCAATGAGCAGTTCTTC. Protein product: CASGQGAINEQFF.

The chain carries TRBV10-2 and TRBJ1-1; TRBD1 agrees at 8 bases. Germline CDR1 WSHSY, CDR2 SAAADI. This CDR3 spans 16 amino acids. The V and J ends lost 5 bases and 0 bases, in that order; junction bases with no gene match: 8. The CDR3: CASSPGAGQVNTEAFF. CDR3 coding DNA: TGCGCCAGCAGTCCGGGAGCGGGACAGGTGAACACTGAAGCTTTCTTT.

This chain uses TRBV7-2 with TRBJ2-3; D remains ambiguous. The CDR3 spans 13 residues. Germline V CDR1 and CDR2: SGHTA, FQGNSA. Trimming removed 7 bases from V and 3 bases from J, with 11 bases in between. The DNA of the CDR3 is TGTGCCAGCAAAGGTTGGTCTACAGATACGCAGTATTTT. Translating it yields CASKGWSTDTQYF. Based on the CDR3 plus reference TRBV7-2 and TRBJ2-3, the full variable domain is GAGVSQSPSNKVTEKGKDVELRCDPISGHTALYWYRQSLGQGLEFLIYFQGNSAPDKSGLPSDRFSAERTGGSVSTLTIQRTQQEDSAVYLCASKGWSTDTQYFGPGTRLTVL.

The CDR3 DNA follows: TGTGCCAGCAGCTCGGGACGAGAAGCCTACAATGAGCAGTTCTTC. Encoded protein: CASSSGREAYNEQFF. This chain connects TRBV7-2 to TRBJ2-1; D may be TRBD1 or TRBD2 (5 bases each). V was clipped by 4 bases and J by 2 bases, with 12 bases between them. The CDR3 is made up of 15 amino acids. The germline gives CDR1 SGHTA, CDR2 FQGNSA.

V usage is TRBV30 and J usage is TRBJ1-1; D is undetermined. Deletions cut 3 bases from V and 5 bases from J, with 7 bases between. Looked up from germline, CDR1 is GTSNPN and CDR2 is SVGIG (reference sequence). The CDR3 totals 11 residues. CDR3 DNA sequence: TGTGCCTGGAGGTACAAAACTGAAGCTTTCTTT. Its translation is CAWRYKTEAFF.

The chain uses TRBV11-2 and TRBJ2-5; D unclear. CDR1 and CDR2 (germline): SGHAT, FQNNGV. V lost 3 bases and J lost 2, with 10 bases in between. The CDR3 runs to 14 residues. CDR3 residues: CASSLIGGQETQYF. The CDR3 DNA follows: TGTGCCAGCAGCTTGATTGGTGGTCAAGAGACCCAGTACTTC.

The CDR3 DNA is TGTGCCAGCAGCTTAATCTCAGGAACTAGCGGGAGAGGAAATGAGCAGTTCTTC. It codes for CASSLISGTSGRGNEQFF. The chain links TRBV7-8 to TRBJ2-1, with TRBD2 matching over 11 bases. Per the germline V gene, CDR1 is SGHVS and CDR2 is FQNEAQ. The CDR3 is 18 amino acids. The V gene end was trimmed by 2 bases and the J gene end by 7 bases; junction bases not matched to a gene: 13.

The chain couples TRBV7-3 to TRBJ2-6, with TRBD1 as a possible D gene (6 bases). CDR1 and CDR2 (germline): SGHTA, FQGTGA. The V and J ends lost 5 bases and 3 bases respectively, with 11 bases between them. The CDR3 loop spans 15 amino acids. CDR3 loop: CASSLQGGGANVLTF. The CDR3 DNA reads TGTGCCAGCAGCCTACAGGGTGGTGGGGCCAACGTCCTGACTTTC.

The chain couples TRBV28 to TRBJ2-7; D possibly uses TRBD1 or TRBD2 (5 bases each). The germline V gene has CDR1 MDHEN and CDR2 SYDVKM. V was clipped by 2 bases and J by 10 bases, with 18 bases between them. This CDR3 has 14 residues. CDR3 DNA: TGTGCCAGCAGTTTAATGGGACCCACCCGAGGTCAGTACTTC. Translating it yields CASSLMGPTRGQYF.